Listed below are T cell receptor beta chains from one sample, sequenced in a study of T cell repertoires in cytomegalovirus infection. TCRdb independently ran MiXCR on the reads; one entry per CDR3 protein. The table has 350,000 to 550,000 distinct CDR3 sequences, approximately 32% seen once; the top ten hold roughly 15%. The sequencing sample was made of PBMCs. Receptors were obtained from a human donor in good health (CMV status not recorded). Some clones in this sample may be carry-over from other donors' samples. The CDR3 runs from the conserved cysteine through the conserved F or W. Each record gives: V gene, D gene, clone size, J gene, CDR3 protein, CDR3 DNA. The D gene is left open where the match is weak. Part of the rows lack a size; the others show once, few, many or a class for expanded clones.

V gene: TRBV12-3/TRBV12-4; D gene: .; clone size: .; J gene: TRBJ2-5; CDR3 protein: CASSTLGKQETQYF; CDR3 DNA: TGTGCCAGCAGTACCCTCGGTAAACAAGAGACCCAGTACTTC
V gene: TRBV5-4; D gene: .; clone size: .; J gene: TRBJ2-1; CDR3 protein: CASGTRAASYNEQFF; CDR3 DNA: TGTGCCAGTGGCACAAGGGCCGCCTCCTACAATGAGCAGTTCTTC
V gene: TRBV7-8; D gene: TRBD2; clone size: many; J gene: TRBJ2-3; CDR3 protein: CASSSGTSGGRVDTQYF; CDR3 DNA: TGTGCCAGCAGCTCCGGGACTAGCGGGGGTAGAGTTGATACGCAGTATTTT
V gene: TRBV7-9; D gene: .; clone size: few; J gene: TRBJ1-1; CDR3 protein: CASSLTTRLTEAFF; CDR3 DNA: TGTGCCAGCAGCTTGACTACTAGGTTGACTGAAGCTTTCTTT
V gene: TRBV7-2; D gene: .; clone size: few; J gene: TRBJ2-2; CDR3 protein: CASSLNPGLRGGELFF; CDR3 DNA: TGTGCCAGCAGCCTTAATCCGGGACTCCGAGGCGGGGAGCTGTTTTTT
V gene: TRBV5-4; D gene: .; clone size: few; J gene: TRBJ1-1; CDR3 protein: CASREQGNTEAFF; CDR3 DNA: TGTGCCAGCAGAGAACAGGGGAACACTGAAGCTTTCTTT
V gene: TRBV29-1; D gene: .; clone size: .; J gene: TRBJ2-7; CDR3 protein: CSAESPSPYEQYF; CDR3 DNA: TGCAGCGCTGAATCACCCAGCCCCTACGAGCAGTACTTC
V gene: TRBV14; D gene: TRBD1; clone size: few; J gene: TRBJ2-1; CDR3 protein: CASRRSGQGGGNEQFF; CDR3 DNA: TGTGCCAGCAGAAGAAGCGGACAGGGAGGCGGCAATGAGCAGTTCTTC
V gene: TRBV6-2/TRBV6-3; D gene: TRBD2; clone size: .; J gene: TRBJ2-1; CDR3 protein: CASKLAGGHEQFF; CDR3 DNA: TGTGCCAGCAAACTAGCGGGGGGGCACGAGCAGTTCTTC
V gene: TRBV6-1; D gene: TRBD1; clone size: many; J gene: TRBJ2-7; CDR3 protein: CASSAPSVRDRVAYEQYF; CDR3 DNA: TGTGCCAGCAGTGCGCCGAGTGTTCGGGACAGGGTCGCCTACGAGCAGTACTTC
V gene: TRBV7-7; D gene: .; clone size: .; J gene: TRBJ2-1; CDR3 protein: CASSLVANHEQFF; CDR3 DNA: TGTGCTAGCAGCTTAGTAGCGAACCATGAGCAGTTCTTC
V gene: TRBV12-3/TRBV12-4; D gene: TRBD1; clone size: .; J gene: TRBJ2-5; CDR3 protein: CASSSTGGFEETQYF; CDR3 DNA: TGTGCCAGCAGTTCGACAGGGGGTTTTGAAGAGACCCAGTACTTC
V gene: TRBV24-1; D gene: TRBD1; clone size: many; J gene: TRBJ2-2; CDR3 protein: CATSDSGTATGELFF; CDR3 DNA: TGTGCCACCAGTGACTCCGGGACAGCGACCGGGGAGCTGTTTTTT
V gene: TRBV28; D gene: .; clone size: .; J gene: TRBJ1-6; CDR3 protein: CASNHGLDNSPLHF; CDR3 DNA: TGTGCCAGCAATCACGGGCTGGATAATTCACCCCTCCACTTT
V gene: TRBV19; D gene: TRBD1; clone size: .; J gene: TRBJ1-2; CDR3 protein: CASSIDRTGTGQPSYGYTF; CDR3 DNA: TGTGCCAGTAGTATAGATCGTACGGGGACAGGGCAGCCGTCCTATGGCTACACCTTC
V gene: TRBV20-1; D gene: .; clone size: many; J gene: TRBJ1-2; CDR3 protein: CSAVQINYGYTF; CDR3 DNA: TGCAGTGCCGTACAGATTAACTATGGCTACACCTTC
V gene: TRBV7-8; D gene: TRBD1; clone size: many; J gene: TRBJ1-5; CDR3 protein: CASSLGLPGTGGNQPQHF; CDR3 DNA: TGTGCCAGCAGCTTAGGACTACCAGGGACAGGAGGCAATCAGCCCCAGCATTTT
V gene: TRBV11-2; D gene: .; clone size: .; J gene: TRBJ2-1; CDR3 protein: CASSFSLPEAQFF; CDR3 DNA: TGTGCCAGCAGTTTCTCCTTGCCGGAGGCGCAGTTCTTC
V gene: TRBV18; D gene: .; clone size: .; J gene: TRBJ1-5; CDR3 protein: CASSPRGEDQPQHF; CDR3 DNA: TGTGCCAGCTCACCGAGGGGTGAAGATCAGCCCCAGCATTTT
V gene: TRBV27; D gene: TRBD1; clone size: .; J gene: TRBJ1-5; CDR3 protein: CASSSYLGQGGNQPQHF; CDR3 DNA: TGTGCCAGCAGTTCCTACCTCGGACAGGGAGGCAATCAGCCCCAGCATTTT
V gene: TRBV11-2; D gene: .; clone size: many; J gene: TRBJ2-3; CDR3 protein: CASSRTTSTDTQYF; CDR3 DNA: TGTGCCAGCTCTAGGACAACCAGCACAGATACGCAGTATTTT
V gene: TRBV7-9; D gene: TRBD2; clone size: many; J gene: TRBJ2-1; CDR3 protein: CASSATSAAYNEQFF; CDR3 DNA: TGTGCCAGCAGCGCCACTAGCGCCGCCTACAATGAGCAGTTCTTC